The 20 T cell receptor beta chains presented below share a single source sample, sequenced in a study of cytomegalovirus exposure and HLA in healthy donors. TCRdb's copy holds only in-frame clones and misses some; the assay was immunoSEQ multiplex PCR. The table includes under 400,000 clones, around 86% detected once. Sequences were obtained from PBMCs. Receptors originate from a woman aged 18-29 years in good health and CMV-seronegative.

The J gene is TRBJ2-5, the V gene TRBV19; D gene unclear. V lost 2 bases and J 1 base, leaving 5 bases between the germline ends. The V gene's germline CDR1 is LNHDA and CDR2 SQIVND (reference sequence). The CDR3 is made up of 13 amino acids. CDR3 sequence: CASSINSQETQYF. In DNA form, the CDR3 reads TGTGCCAGTAGTATAAACAGCCAAGAGACCCAGTACTTC.

The chain has TRBV5-8 and TRBJ1-5, with TRBD1 identical over 7 bases. J gave up 1 base and V 4 bases, and 11 bases lay outside the gene matches. The germline gives CDR1 SGHTS, CDR2 YDEGEE. The CDR3 covers 17 residues. The CDR3 sequence is CASSLIRAGGSNQPQHF. The CDR3 nucleotides are TGTGCCAGCAGCCTAATAAGGGCAGGGGGAAGCAATCAGCCCCAGCATTTT.

This chain uses TRBV7-6 with TRBJ2-1; 10 positions match TRBD2. The V gene's germline CDR1 is SGHVS and CDR2 FNYEAQ. CDR3 length: 15 amino acids. V trimming: 3 bases; J trimming: 4 bases; junction bases outside the gene matches: 3. The CDR3 DNA follows: TGTGCCAGCAGCTTCCTAGCGGGAGCTTACAATGAGCAGTTCTTC. Translating gives CASSFLAGAYNEQFF.

The V gene is TRBV9, the J gene TRBJ2-3, with 7 bases matching TRBD2. Germline V gene data show CDR1 as SGDLS and CDR2 as YYNGEE. The CDR3 contains 16 residues. Trimming took 0 bases from V and 0 from J; bases not matched to a gene: 4. The CDR3 sequence: CASSVGGGSSTDTQYF. The CDR3 DNA follows: TGTGCCAGCAGCGTAGGCGGGGGTTCTAGCACAGATACGCAGTATTTT.

This chain links TRBV4-1 with TRBJ1-2, with 10 bases fitting TRBD1. The CDR3 runs to 17 residues. The V gene end was trimmed by 4 bases and the J gene end by 6 bases; junction bases not matched to a gene: 14. Germline CDR1 MGHRA, CDR2 YSYEKL. Here the CDR3 DNA reads TGCGCCAGCAGCCCACTGGGACAGGGGTTGGACGGCGATGGCTACACCTTC. Protein: CASSPLGQGLDGDGYTF.

The chain combines TRBV27 with TRBJ2-1; TRBD1 agrees at 7 bases. There are 17 residues in the CDR3. Germline trimming cut 5 bases from V and 5 bases from J; bases unmatched to any gene: 15. The germline V gene has CDR1 MNHEY and CDR2 SMNVEV (reference sequence). The CDR3 loop is CASSRLGVGGGNNEQFF. The CDR3 DNA follows: TGTGCCAGCAGTCGCTTGGGGGTAGGGGGCGGTAACAATGAGCAGTTCTTC.

This clone appeared a few times. The chain joins TRBV5-1 to TRBJ2-7, with a tentative D call TRBD1 (6 bases). This CDR3 region has 14 residues. Trimming left V 0 bases short and J 4 bases short, with 11 bases between. Germline lookup yields CDR1 SGHRS and CDR2 YFSETQ. The DNA of the CDR3 is TGCGCCAGCAGCTTGGAAGGACAGAGATACGAGCAGTACTTC. Residues: CASSLEGQRYEQYF.

This clone was observed a handful of times. This rearrangement joins TRBV12-5 to TRBJ1-6; 8 nucleotides agree with TRBD1. The CDR3 is 16 amino acids. J gave up 7 bases and V 1 base, and 6 bases lay outside the gene matches. The V gene's germline CDR1 is LGHNT and CDR2 FRNRAP. CDR3 sequence: CASGLERGQENSPLHF. The CDR3 nucleotides are TGTGCTAGTGGTTTGGAACGGGGACAGGAGAATTCACCCCTCCACTTT.

The gene calls are TRBV5-4 and TRBJ2-1, with D perhaps TRBD2 (6 bases). The ends were cut back, 5 bases at V and 4 bases at J, with 16 bases in the middle. The CDR3 is 15 amino acids. CDR1 SGHNT and CDR2 YYREEE come from the germline V gene (reference sequence). CDR3 in amino acids: CASSERGGTYNEQFF. In DNA form, the CDR3 reads TGTGCCAGCAGTGAGAGAGGCGGGACTTACAATGAGCAGTTCTTC. Complete variable domain (other parts from reference TRBV5-4 and TRBJ2-1): ETGVTQSPTHLIKTRGQQVTLRCSSQSGHNTVSWYQQALGQGPQFIFQYYREEENGRGNFPPRFSGLQFPNYSSELNVNALELDDSALYLCASSERGGTYNEQFFGPGTRLTVL.

This clone was picked up one time. This chain links TRBV7-9 with TRBJ1-3; D unresolved. Trimming cost V 4 bases and J 8 bases, with 12 bases left between them. The CDR3 runs 13 residues. Germline V gene data show CDR1 as SEHNR and CDR2 as FQNEAQ (reference sequence). Here the CDR3 reads CASSSPQVDTIYF. As DNA, the CDR3 is TGTGCCAGCAGCTCCCCCCAGGTGGACACCATATATTTT.

This rearrangement joins TRBV5-4 to TRBJ2-7; TRBD2 is a possible D gene (6 bases). The CDR3 is made up of 16 amino acids. V was clipped by 6 bases and J by 7 bases, with 26 bases between them. From germline, CDR1 is SGHNT and CDR2 YYREEE (reference sequence). The CDR3 DNA reads TGTGCCAGCATCGCAGGCACGCGGGGTGAGTTGAGGGAGCAGTACTTC. It codes for CASIAGTRGELREQYF.

The J gene is TRBJ1-5, the V gene TRBV28; D perhaps matches TRBD1 (6 bases). The V gene lost 5 bases and the J gene lost 9 bases, with 11 bases spanning the gap. In germline, CDR1 is MDHEN, CDR2 SYDVKM. The length of the CDR3 is 12 residues. In DNA, the CDR3 is TGTGCCAGCAGTGACAGGCAAGGGCCCCAGCATTTT. This encodes CASSDRQGPQHF.

The gene calls are TRBV30 and TRBJ1-3, with D maybe TRBD1 (5 bases). The CDR3 is 11 amino acids. The V end lost 2 bases, the J end lost 7 bases, and 6 bases lay between the germline ends. Germline lookup yields CDR1 GTSNPN and CDR2 SVGIG (reference sequence). This CDR3 reads CAWSNRNTIYF. In DNA, the CDR3 is TGTGCCTGGAGTAACAGGAACACCATATATTTT.

The J gene is TRBJ2-5, the V gene TRBV4-1; 12 bases align to TRBD2. This CDR3 comprises 17 residues. CDR1 and CDR2 (germline): MGHRA, YSYEKL. V lost 0 bases, J lost 5 bases, and 7 bases stayed unmatched. This chain's CDR3 is CASSQESLAGGGETQYF. The CDR3 region has the DNA TGCGCCAGCAGCCAAGAATCACTAGCGGGGGGCGGGGAGACCCAGTACTTC.

The gene calls are TRBV6-1 and TRBJ1-2; perhaps TRBD1 as D (6 bases). Trimming cost V 0 bases and J 5 bases, with 13 bases left between them. The CDR3 spans 15 residues. Germline values: CDR1 MNHNS, CDR2 SASEGT. The CDR3 coding sequence is TGTGCCAGCAGTGAAGCCCAGGGGTCAGTTTATGGCTACACCTTC. This translates into CASSEAQGSVYGYTF.

The genes are TRBV7-9 and TRBJ2-7; 10 nucleotides match TRBD2. Germline loops: CDR1 SEHNR, CDR2 FQNEAQ (reference sequence). This CDR3 spans 17 amino acids. Losses at the gene ends were 5 bases for V and 10 bases for J; bases not matched to a gene: 20. CDR3 sequence reads: CASSPRTSGTTSAPQYF. CDR3 in DNA: TGTGCCAGCAGCCCCAGGACTAGCGGAACCACTTCCGCCCCCCAGTACTTC.

This clone has only one observation. J is TRBJ1-1 and V is TRBV6-5; D unclear. The ends were cut back, 4 bases at V and 4 bases at J, with 10 bases in the middle. CDR1 MNHEY and CDR2 SVGAGI come from the germline V gene. This CDR3 has 13 residues. The CDR3, as DNA: TGTGCCAGCAGTTTGCTTGAGGCCACTGAAGCTTTCTTT. It encodes CASSLLEATEAFF.

The V call is TRBV28, the J call TRBJ2-7; 8 nucleotides align to TRBD1. Germline CDR1 MDHEN, CDR2 SYDVKM. V gave up 6 bases and J gave up 2 bases; unmatched junction bases: 9. There are 15 residues in the CDR3. CDR3 DNA: TGTGCCAGCAGAACGATAGGGACAGGAACCTACGAGCAGTACTTC. Encoded protein: CASRTIGTGTYEQYF.

This sequence joins TRBV7-9 and TRBJ2-1; 10 nucleotides match TRBD2. The CDR3 contains 14 residues. Germline-derived CDR1 and CDR2 are SEHNR and FQNEAQ (reference sequence). The V gene end was trimmed by 4 bases and the J gene end by 8 bases; junction bases not matched to a gene: 5. In nucleotides, the CDR3 is TGTGCCAGCAGCTGGAGCGGGAGGGCCCATGAGCAGTTCTTC. Amino acids: CASSWSGRAHEQFF. The whole variable domain, filled in from reference TRBV7-9 and TRBJ2-1, reads DTGVSQNPRHKITKRGQNVTFRCDPISEHNRLYWYRQTLGQGPEFLTYFQNEAQLEKSRLLSDRFSAERPKGSFSTLEIQRTEQGDSAMYLCASSWSGRAHEQFFGPGTRLTVL.

The chain joins TRBV27 to TRBJ1-2; tentative D call: TRBD1 (5 bases). Between the trimmed V and J ends, which lost 3 bases and 5 bases, there was a span of 16 bases. This CDR3 spans 15 amino acids. Germline CDR1 reads MNHEY; CDR2 reads SMNVEV (reference sequence). The CDR3 region is CASSFTSTARYGYTF. The CDR3, as DNA: TGTGCCAGCAGTTTTACTTCGACAGCCCGATATGGCTACACCTTC.